The entry below gives a single TCR beta chain sequence along with its context. Antigen: not known. The entry originates in a study of cytomegalovirus exposure and HLA in healthy donors. Study-level points and caveats: Among CMV-associated TCR beta chains, most appeared HLA-restricted in a later analysis. A later analysis found TCR association rates differed by HLA locus, highest for DRB1 and lowest for HLA-C. The study flagged some 180 TCR beta chains as cytomegalovirus-associated.

Healthy individuals who donated bone marrow served as the donors. It was with 60 Vbeta and 13 Jbeta primers that the PCR ran. Data came from immunoSEQ multiplex PCR; TCRdb stores just in-frame clones and leaves some out. In the table there are some 100,000 clones, roughly 83% of which are singletons. The CDR3 contains 14 residues. Germline CDR1 SGDLS, CDR2 YYNGEE. V was pared by 0 bases and J by 7 bases, with 4 bases of the junction left unmatched. V usage is TRBV9 and J usage is TRBJ2-1; 7 positions match TRBD2. This clonotype was sampled from a female donor in good health and CMV-seropositive. Sequencing was carried out using PBMCs. The chain's CDR3 is CASSVGGRANEQFF. In DNA form, the CDR3 reads TGTGCCAGCAGCGTAGGGGGGAGGGCGAATGAGCAGTTCTTC.